The 13 T cell receptor beta chains presented below share a single source sample, sequenced in a study of T cell clonality in common variable immunodeficiency. Points from the study as a whole: Reportedly, TCR beta sequences from common variable immunodeficiency showed fewer deletions and N-nucleotide insertions.

Measured with immunoSEQ multiplex PCR; TCRdb has only the in-frame clones, and not every one. Observed are some 11,000 clones, no singletons, with the top ten taking approximately 7%. These receptors lack a known antigen. The sequenced sample was peripheral blood mononuclear cells. These TCRs come from a human donor with common variable immunodeficiency.

In its sample, this clone was seen a few times. The read terminates 3 residues ahead of where the CDR3 ends, so the germline J gene completes it. V gene TRBV30 combines with J gene TRBJ1-2; no definite D call. The V and J ends lost 2 bases and 4 bases respectively, with 17 bases between them. This CDR3 has 15 residues. Germline V gene lookup returns CDR1 GTSNPN and CDR2 SVGIG (reference sequence). The DNA read from the CDR3 is TGTGCCTGGAGTTTTTCGTGGGCAGGCCGCTATGGC. It codes for CAWSFSWAGRYG. The full CDR3 protein reads CAWSFSWAGRYGYTF. The variable domain in full, completed from reference TRBV30 and TRBJ1-2, reads SQTIHQWPATLVQPVGSPLSLECTVEGTSNPNLYWYRQAAGRGLQLLFYSVGIGQISSEVPQNLSASRPQDRQFILSSKKLLLSDSGFYLCAWSFSWAGRYGYTFGSGTRLTVV.

The CDR3 spells CASSQELTGELFF. Partial CDR3 DNA: TGTGCCAGCAGCCAAGAGCTCACCGGGGAG. The chain recombines TRBV7-6 with TRBJ2-2; D call uncertain. The read ends 3 residues before the CDR3 terminus; that terminus is restored from the germline J gene. This CDR3 is 13 amino acids long. With 5 bases removed from V and 4 bases from J, the gap between germline ends came to 8 bases. Germline V gene lookup returns CDR1 SGHVS and CDR2 FNYEAQ.

This clone occurred many times. Sequencing ends 3 residues short of the CDR3 end; the germline J gene provides the rest. The V and J genes are TRBV20-1 and TRBJ1-1, with D unclear. Germline V lookup: CDR1 DFQATT, CDR2 SNEGSKA (reference sequence). The CDR3 contains 12 residues. V lost 3 bases and J lost 2, with 7 bases in between. CDR3 bases read: TGCAGTGCTAGTTCCCGTAACACTGAA. Protein sequence: CSASSRNTE. The full CDR3 protein reads CSASSRNTEAFF.

A word on this clone: The read stops 3 residues short of the end of the CDR3; the missing end is completed from the germline J gene. The chain uses TRBV7-9 and TRBJ1-2, with D tentatively TRBD1 (5 bases). The CDR3 covers 13 residues. CDR1 and CDR2 (germline): SEHNR, FQNEAQ (reference sequence). CDR3 protein: CASSSSPGVGYTF. The CDR3 bases that were read are TGTGCCAGCAGCTCCTCCCCGGGGGTCGGC.

This clone was detected only a few times. The read is 3 residues too short to cover the CDR3 end, so that end is filled in from the germline J gene. The chain employs TRBV18 and TRBJ2-7; TRBD2 might be the D (7 bases). V lost 3 bases to trimming and J lost 5 bases, with 11 bases between them. CDR1 is KGHSH and CDR2 is LQKENI in the germline V gene. The CDR3 runs to 13 residues. The sequenced part of the CDR3 DNA is TGTGCCAGCTCACCGAGGGGGGGCGACGAG. This codes for CASSPRGGDE. From start to end, the CDR3 is CASSPRGGDEQYF.

The table lists this clone with a few counts. The sequenced CDR3 bases are TGTGCCAGCAGCCCATGGTTTCCGTCCGCTAGCCACAATGAG. It is translated as CASSPWFPSASHNE. The whole CDR3 region reads CASSPWFPSASHNEQFF. J is TRBJ2-1 and V is TRBV7-6; possible D gene TRBD2, 5 bases. Sequencing ends 3 residues short of the CDR3 end; the germline J gene provides the rest. The CDR3 runs to 17 residues. The V gene lost 5 bases and the J gene lost 5 bases, with 22 bases spanning the gap. Germline assignment: CDR1 SGHVS and CDR2 FNYEAQ.

This clone appeared many times. The read finishes 3 residues shy of the CDR3 end, and the germline J gene is used to complete it. This chain uses TRBV5-4 with TRBJ2-3; D might be TRBD1 (5 bases). V lost 0 bases and J 5 bases, leaving 10 bases between the germline ends. CDR3 length: 14 amino acids. Germline V CDR1 and CDR2: SGHNT, YYREEE (reference sequence). CDR3 loop: CASSLEGQGDTQYF. The sequenced part of the CDR3 DNA is TGTGCCAGCAGCTTGGAAGGGCAGGGAGATACG.

On this clone itself: The read stops 3 residues short of the end of the CDR3; the missing end is completed from the germline J gene. This chain connects TRBV19 to TRBJ1-2, with TRBD1 matching over 9 bases. The length of the CDR3 is 15 residues. V lost 6 bases to trimming and J lost 4 bases; unmatched junction nucleotides: 9. CDR1 and CDR2 from the germline V gene are LNHDA and SQIVND (reference sequence). The sequenced part of the CDR3 DNA is TGTGCCAGTAGACTGGGACAGGGAGCTACCTATGGC. Translation: CASRLGQGATYG. From start to end, the CDR3 is CASRLGQGATYGYTF.

This clone occurred a few times. Partial CDR3 DNA: TGTGCCAGCAGCTTGACACAGGGCGATCAGCCC. It translates to CASSLTQGDQP. The full CDR3 reads CASSLTQGDQPQHF. The V gene is TRBV5-6, the J gene TRBJ1-5; D may be TRBD1 (6 bases). The read terminates 3 residues ahead of where the CDR3 ends, so the germline J gene completes it. The CDR3 is 14 residues long. Between the trimmed V and J ends, which lost 1 base and 5 bases, there was a span of 10 bases. The germline CDR1 and CDR2 sequences are SGHDT and YYEEEE. The full variable domain, its missing parts supplied by reference TRBV5-6 and TRBJ1-5, is DAGVTQSPTHLIKTRGQQVTLRCSPKSGHDTVSWYQQALGQGPQFIFQYYEEEERQRGNFPDRFSGHQFPNYSSELNVNALLLGDSALYLCASSLTQGDQPQHFGDGTRLSIL.

Remarks on this clone: Coverage ceases 3 residues before the CDR3 finishes, and the germline J gene fills in the end. This chain links TRBV19 with TRBJ2-1, with 10 bases matching TRBD2. CDR1 is LNHDA and CDR2 is SQIVND in the germline V gene (reference sequence). The CDR3 covers 15 residues. J lost 4 bases, V lost 4 bases, and 4 bases had no gene match. This CDR3 reads CASSTTSGAYNEQFF. The CDR3 bases that were read are TGTGCCAGTAGTACAACTAGCGGGGCTTACAATGAG.

The CDR3 region is CASSLIQGGTDTQYF. CDR3 DNA (partial): TGTGCCAGCAGCTTAATACAGGGGGGCACAGATACG. The gene calls are TRBV7-6 and TRBJ2-3, with 8 bases identical to TRBD1. The read ends 3 residues early relative to the CDR3; the germline J gene fills the gap. Looked up from germline, CDR1 is SGHVS and CDR2 is FNYEAQ. V gave up 2 bases and J gave up 1 base; unmatched junction bases: 2. This CDR3 is 15 amino acids long.

On this clone itself: The read ends 3 residues shy of where the CDR3 ends; the end is completed using the germline J gene. The rearrangement links TRBV19 to TRBJ1-1; 9 bases match TRBD1. The CDR3 consists of 14 residues. The junction had 6 bases not matched to a gene; V was cut back by 5 bases and J by 5 bases. CDR1 and CDR2 from the germline V gene are LNHDA and SQIVND (reference sequence). The CDR3 DNA, read in part, is TGTGCCAGTAGTCACAGGGGGCGGGAGACTGAA. Translated, it gives CASSHRGRETE. The complete CDR3 sequence is CASSHRGRETEAFF.

CDR3 DNA, as far as it was read: TGCGCCAGCAGCTTGGCGTCCTTAGACTACGAG. This encodes CASSLASLDYE. The whole CDR3 protein is CASSLASLDYEQYF. This chain connects TRBV5-1 to TRBJ2-7; D unclear. Read sequence stops 3 residues before the CDR3 end, and the germline J gene provides the missing end. V dropped 0 bases and J dropped 3 bases, with 10 bases sitting between them. The CDR3 runs 14 residues. Germline CDR1 SGHRS, CDR2 YFSETQ.